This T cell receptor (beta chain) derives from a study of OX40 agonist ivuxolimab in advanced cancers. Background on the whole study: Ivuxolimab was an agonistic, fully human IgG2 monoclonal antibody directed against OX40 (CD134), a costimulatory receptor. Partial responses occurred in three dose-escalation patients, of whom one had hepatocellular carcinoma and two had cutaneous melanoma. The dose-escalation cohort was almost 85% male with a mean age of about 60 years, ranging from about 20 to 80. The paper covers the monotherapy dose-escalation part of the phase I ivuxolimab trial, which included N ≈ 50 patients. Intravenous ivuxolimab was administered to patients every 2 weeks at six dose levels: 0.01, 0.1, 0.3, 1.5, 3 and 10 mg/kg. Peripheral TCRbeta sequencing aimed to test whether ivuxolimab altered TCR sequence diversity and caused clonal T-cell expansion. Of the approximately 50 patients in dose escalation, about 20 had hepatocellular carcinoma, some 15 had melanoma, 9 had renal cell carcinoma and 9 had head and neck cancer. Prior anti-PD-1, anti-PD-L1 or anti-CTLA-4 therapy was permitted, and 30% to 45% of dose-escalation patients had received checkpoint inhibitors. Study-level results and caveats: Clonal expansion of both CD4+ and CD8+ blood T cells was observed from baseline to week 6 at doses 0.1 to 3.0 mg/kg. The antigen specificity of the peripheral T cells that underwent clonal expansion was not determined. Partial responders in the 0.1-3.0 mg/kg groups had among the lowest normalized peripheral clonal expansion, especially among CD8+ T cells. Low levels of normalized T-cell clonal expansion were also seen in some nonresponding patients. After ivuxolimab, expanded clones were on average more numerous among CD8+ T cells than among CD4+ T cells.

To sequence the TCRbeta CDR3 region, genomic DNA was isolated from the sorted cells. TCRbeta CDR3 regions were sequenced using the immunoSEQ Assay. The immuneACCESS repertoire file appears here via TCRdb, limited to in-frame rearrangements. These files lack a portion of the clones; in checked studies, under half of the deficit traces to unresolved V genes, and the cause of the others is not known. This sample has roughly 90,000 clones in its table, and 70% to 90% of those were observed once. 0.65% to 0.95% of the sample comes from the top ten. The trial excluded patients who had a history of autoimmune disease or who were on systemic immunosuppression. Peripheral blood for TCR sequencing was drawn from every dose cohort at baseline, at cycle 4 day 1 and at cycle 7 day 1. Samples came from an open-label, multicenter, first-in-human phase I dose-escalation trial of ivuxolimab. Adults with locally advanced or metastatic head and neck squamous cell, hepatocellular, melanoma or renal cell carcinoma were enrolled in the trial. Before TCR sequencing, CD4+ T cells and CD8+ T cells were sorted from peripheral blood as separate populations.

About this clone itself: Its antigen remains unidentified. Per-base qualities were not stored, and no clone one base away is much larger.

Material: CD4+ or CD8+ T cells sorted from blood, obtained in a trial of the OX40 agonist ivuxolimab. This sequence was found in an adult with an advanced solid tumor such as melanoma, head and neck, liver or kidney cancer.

The CDR3 protein sequence reads: CASSHYRGRGLQETQYF. The DNA sequence follows: TGTGCCAGCAGCCACTACAGGGGGCGGGGGCTCCAAGAGACCCAGTACTTC. The rearranged segments are TRBV7-8 and TRBJ2-5; 9 bases in between match TRBD1. Measured from the cysteine to the phenylalanine, the CDR3 is 17 residues long. Left in the record is the CDR3 DNA by itself, 51 bases read in frame from the first base. V has 5 bases trimmed and J has 1 base trimmed; junction bases matching no gene number 11. CDR1 is given as SGHVS and CDR2 as FQNEAQ, both from the germline V gene.